This TCR beta chain derives from a study of PD-1 blockade in classical Hodgkin lymphoma. Study outcomes and limitations: Lower baseline TCR diversity was reported for newly diagnosed patients than for healthy donors.

Time point given: cycle 4 day 1 (C4D1), after around six weeks of nivolumab. After autologous stem cell transplantation all patients relapsed, and prior brentuximab vedotin exposure differed between cohorts. This CDR3 has 12 residues. The V and J ends lost 10 bases and 6 bases, in that order; junction bases with no gene match: 7. From germline, CDR1 is MNHEY and CDR2 SVGAGI. In regard to this clone: What it binds is not known.

Measured with immunoSEQ multiplex PCR; TCRdb has only the in-frame clones, and not every one. The sample lists 75,000 to 100,000 clones, 93% seen once, with just under 2% in the top ten. The chain combines TRBV6-5 with TRBJ1-2; TRBD1 matches 8 bases. This TCR came from a human donor with classical Hodgkin lymphoma. The sample in question was peripheral blood mononuclear cells (PBMCs), obtained before the fourth cycle of nivolumab. CDR3 loop: CAIRDRTDGYTF. The DNA of the CDR3 is TGTGCCATCAGGGACAGGACGGATGGCTACACCTTC.